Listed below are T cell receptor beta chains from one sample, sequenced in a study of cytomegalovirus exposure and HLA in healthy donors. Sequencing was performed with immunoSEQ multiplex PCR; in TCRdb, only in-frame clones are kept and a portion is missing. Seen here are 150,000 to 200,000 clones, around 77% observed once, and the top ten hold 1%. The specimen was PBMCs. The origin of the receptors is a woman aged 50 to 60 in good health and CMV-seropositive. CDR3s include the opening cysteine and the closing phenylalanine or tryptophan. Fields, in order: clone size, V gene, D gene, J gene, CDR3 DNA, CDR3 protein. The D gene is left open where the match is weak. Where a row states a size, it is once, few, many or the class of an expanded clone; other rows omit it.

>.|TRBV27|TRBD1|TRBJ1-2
TGTGCCAGCATCTCACCTGGACAGGATTATGGCTACACCTTC
CASISPGQDYGYTF
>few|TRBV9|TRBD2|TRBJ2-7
TGTGCCAGCAGCGTAGGACCTAGCGGTTCCTACGAGCAGTACTTC
CASSVGPSGSYEQYF
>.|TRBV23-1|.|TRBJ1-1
TGCGCCAGCAGCGCTATTTTCGGTAACACTGAAGCTTTCTTT
CASSAIFGNTEAFF
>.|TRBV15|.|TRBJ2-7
TGTGCCACCAGCACCCGTAGCAGCTCCTACGAGCAGTACTTC
CATSTRSSSYEQYF
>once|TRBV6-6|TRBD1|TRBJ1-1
TGTGCCAGCACGAGACAGGGGGCGGACACTGAAGCTTTCTTT
CASTRQGADTEAFF
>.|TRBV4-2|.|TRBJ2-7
TGTGCCAGCAGCCAAGGGCTCGAGCAGTACTTC
CASSQGLEQYF
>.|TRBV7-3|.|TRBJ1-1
TGTGCCAGCAGCTCCTATCCGGGGACTGAAGCTTTCTTT
CASSSYPGTEAFF
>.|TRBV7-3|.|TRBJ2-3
TGTGCCAGCAGATACTCTCCAGGTGGCACAGATACGCAGTATTTT
CASRYSPGGTDTQYF
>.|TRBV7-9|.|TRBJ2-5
TGTTCCAGCAGCCCTCGTGCGGCCGATGGAGGAGAGACCCAGTACTTC
CSSSPRAADGGETQYF
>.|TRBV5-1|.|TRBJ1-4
TGCGCCAGCAGCTTGACAGGGCCATCGGCTAATGAAAAACTGTTTTTT
CASSLTGPSANEKLFF
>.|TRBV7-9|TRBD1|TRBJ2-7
TGTGCCAGCAGCGTCGGGACAGGGGGTCGCTACGAGCAGTACTTC
CASSVGTGGRYEQYF
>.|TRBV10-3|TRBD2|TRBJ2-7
TGTGCCATCGCTAGCGGACCCTACGAGCAGTACTTC
CAIASGPYEQYF
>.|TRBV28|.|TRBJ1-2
TGTGCCAGCAGTCTCGGAGACTATGGCTACACCTTC
CASSLGDYGYTF
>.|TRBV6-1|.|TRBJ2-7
TGTGCCAGCAGTGGATTCGGACCTGGGGCGTACGAGCAGTACTTC
CASSGFGPGAYEQYF
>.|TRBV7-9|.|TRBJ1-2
TGTGCCAGCAACTCCGGGGCCAGGACAGAGGGTTATGGCTACACCTTC
CASNSGARTEGYGYTF
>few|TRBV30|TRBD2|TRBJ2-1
TGTGCCTGGAGGCACCTTGGGGAGGGTCGGAATGAGCAGTTCTTC
CAWRHLGEGRNEQFF
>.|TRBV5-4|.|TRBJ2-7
TGTGCCAGCAGCTCCTCCCGGGACTCTTACGAGCAGTACTTC
CASSSSRDSYEQYF
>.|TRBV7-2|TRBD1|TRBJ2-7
TGTGCCAGCAGCCCCGTAGGGGCAGGGGGCAACGAGCAGTACTTC
CASSPVGAGGNEQYF
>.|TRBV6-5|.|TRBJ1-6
TGTGCCAGCTGGCGGGTCAATTCACCCCTCCACTTT
CASWRVNSPLHF
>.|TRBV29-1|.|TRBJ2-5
TGCAGCGTTTCATGGGAGACACGCGGGACCCAGTACTTC
CSVSWETRGTQYF
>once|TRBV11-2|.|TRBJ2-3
TGTGCCAGCAGTTCCAGGTCCGATACGCAGTATTTT
CASSSRSDTQYF
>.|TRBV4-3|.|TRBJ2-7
TGCGCCAGCAGCCAAGTGTGGCGGTCCTCCTACGAGCAGTACTTC
CASSQVWRSSYEQYF
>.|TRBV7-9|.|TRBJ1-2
TGTGCCAGCAGCTTTTTAAGCGTCATGAGGGCTGATGGCTACACCTTC
CASSFLSVMRADGYTF
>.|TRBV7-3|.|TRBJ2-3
TGTGCCAGCAGCTTAAATATCGGGTCCGAGCGTAGCACAGATACGCAGTATTTT
CASSLNIGSERSTDTQYF
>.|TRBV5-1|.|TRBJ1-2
TGCGCCAGCAGCTTGGAGACAGTCGGCTACACCTTC
CASSLETVGYTF
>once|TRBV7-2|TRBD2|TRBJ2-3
TGTGCCAGCAGCTTTCCTCTAGCGGGGACAGATACGCAGTATTTT
CASSFPLAGTDTQYF
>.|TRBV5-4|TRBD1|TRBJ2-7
TGTGCCAGCAGCCAAGGAACAGGGGGATCCTACGAGCAGTACTTC
CASSQGTGGSYEQYF
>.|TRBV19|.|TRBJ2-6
TGTGCCAGTAACCCCGCCGGACTTTCTGGGGCCAACGTCCTGACTTTC
CASNPAGLSGANVLTF
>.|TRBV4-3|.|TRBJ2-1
TGCGCCAGCAGCCCGGGGTTTAGCGACTACAATGAGCAGTTCTTC
CASSPGFSDYNEQFF
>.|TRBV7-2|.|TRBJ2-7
TGTGCCAGCAGCTTGTCTGGGAGCTACGAGCAGTACTTC
CASSLSGSYEQYF
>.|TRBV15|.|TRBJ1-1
TGTGCCACCAGCAGAAGACAGGTGAGGAACACTGAAGCTTTCTTT
CATSRRQVRNTEAFF
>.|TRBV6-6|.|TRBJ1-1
TGTGCCAGCAGTTACTCGAGCAACACTGAAGCTTTCTTT
CASSYSSNTEAFF
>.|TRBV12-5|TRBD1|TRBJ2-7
TGTGCTAGTGGTTTACGACTGACAGGGTTGTGTTGCGAGCAGTACTTC
CASGLRLTGLCCEQYF
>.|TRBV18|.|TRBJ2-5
TGTGCCAGCTCACCACCCAACCAGATTGGGACCCAGTACTTC
CASSPPNQIGTQYF
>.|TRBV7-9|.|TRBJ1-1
TGTTCCAGTAGCTTAGTCGGGTTGCCCCAGAACACTGAAGCTTTCTTT
CSSSLVGLPQNTEAFF
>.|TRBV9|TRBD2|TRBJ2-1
TGTGCCAGCAGCGCGGGTTATAGGGCGGGGGGGCCGAATGAGCAGTTCTTC
CASSAGYRAGGPNEQFF
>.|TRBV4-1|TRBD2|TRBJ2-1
TGCGCCAGCAGCCAAGATCTTAGCGGGGGGGCCAAGAATGAGCAGTTCTTC
CASSQDLSGGAKNEQFF
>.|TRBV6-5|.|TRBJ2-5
TGTGCCAGCCGCCGCCACTCTGCGGCGGAGACCCAGTACTTC
CASRRHSAAETQYF
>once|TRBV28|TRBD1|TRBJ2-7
TGTGCCAGCAGTCCCACCGGGACAGGGGGTTACGAGCAGTACTTC
CASSPTGTGGYEQYF
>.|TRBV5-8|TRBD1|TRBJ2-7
TGTGCCAGCAGCCTCGGACAGGCCCCGTATGTCTCCTACGAGCAGTACTTC
CASSLGQAPYVSYEQYF